This is a list of T cell receptor beta chains from one sample in a study of beta chain features in type 1 diabetes. Generated by immunoSEQ multiplex PCR, the TCRdb table keeps only in-frame clones and is missing some. The sample contains nearly 250,000 clones, roughly 70% of which appear only once. The sample consisted of naive CD4+ T cells from blood. Receptor source: a young man in good health. Both conserved end residues are part of each CDR3. D genes are given only for firm matches. Clone size is shown for a subset of rows, as once, few, many or a class of expanded clone.

size	D	V	length	J	DNA	CDR3
.	.	TRBV5-1	14	TRBJ2-4	TGCGCCAGCAGCGAGGGGATAGCCAAAAACATTCAGTACTTC	CASSEGIAKNIQYF
.	TRBD2	TRBV30	14	TRBJ2-3	TGTGCCTGGAGTTCAAGCGGGAGGGCCGACACGCAGTATTTT	CAWSSSGRADTQYF
.	TRBD2	TRBV7-2	14	TRBJ2-3	TGTGCCAGCAGCTACGGGGGGGGCACAGATACGCAGTATTTT	CASSYGGGTDTQYF
.	TRBD2	TRBV4-3	17	TRBJ2-3	TGCGCCAGCAGCCAGGTCGGGACTAGCGGGCGGGCAGATACGCAGTATTTT	CASSQVGTSGRADTQYF
.	.	TRBV5-1	15	TRBJ2-6	TGCGCCAGCAGCTTGGAGGCTCCTGGGGCCAACGTCCTGACTTTC	CASSLEAPGANVLTF
.	TRBD1	TRBV30	16	TRBJ1-2	TGTGCCTGGAGCACTCCCGGGACAGGTCTTCGAACTGGCTACACCTTC	CAWSTPGTGLRTGYTF
.	.	TRBV5-4	14	TRBJ2-5	TGTGCCAGCAGCTCAACCGGGGGTCGGGAGACCCAGTACTTC	CASSSTGGRETQYF
.	TRBD1	TRBV5-4	14	TRBJ1-1	TGTGCCAGCAGCTTGGGACAGGGGGTTGGTGAAGCTTTCTTT	CASSLGQGVGEAFF
few	.	TRBV30	14	TRBJ2-3	TGTGCCTGGAACTTCTACGCTAGCACAGATACGCAGTATTTT	CAWNFYASTDTQYF
.	.	TRBV5-6	13	TRBJ2-3	TGTGCCAGCAGCTTGGTTGGCACAGATACGCAGTATTTT	CASSLVGTDTQYF
.	TRBD2	TRBV28	15	TRBJ2-1	TGTGCCAGCAGTCCCCTAGCGGGAAGGGGGGATGAGCAGTTCTTC	CASSPLAGRGDEQFF
.	.	TRBV6-6	9	TRBJ2-7	TGTGCCAGCTTTAAGGAGCAGTACTTC	CASFKEQYF
.	TRBD1	TRBV29-1	14	TRBJ2-2	TGCAGCGTTGTTGGGACAGCGAACACCGGGGAGCTGTTTTTT	CSVVGTANTGELFF
.	TRBD2	TRBV5-1	13	TRBJ2-5	TGCGCCAGCAGCGGGACTAGCTGGGAGACCCAGTACTTC	CASSGTSWETQYF
.	TRBD1	TRBV7-2	13	TRBJ1-5	TGTGCCAGCAGCGGACAGGGAGGGCAGCCCCAGCATTTT	CASSGQGGQPQHF
.	.	TRBV14	12	TRBJ2-5	TGTGCCAGCAGCCAAGGGGGGGAGACCCAGTACTTC	CASSQGGETQYF
.	.	TRBV2	10	TRBJ2-1	TGTGCCAGCAGGCAGGTTGAGCAGTTCTTC	CASRQVEQFF
.	TRBD2	TRBV4-2	15	TRBJ2-7	TGTGCCAGCAGCTCTACTAGCGGAAGCTCCTACGAGCAGTACTTC	CASSSTSGSSYEQYF
.	.	TRBV27	14	TRBJ2-4	TGTGCCAGCAGTTTCTCTAGTCCCAAAAACATTCAGTACTTC	CASSFSSPKNIQYF
.	TRBD2	TRBV30	16	TRBJ2-1	TGTGCCGGAGGGACTAGCGGGAGAGGCGGGTACAATGAGCAGTTCTTC	CAGGTSGRGGYNEQFF
.	.	TRBV4-1	14	TRBJ2-4	TGCGCCAGCAGCCAAGATCAGGTCCCAAACATTCAGTACTTC	CASSQDQVPNIQYF
few	.	TRBV6-6	12	TRBJ2-3	TGTGCCACCTCCAGGGTCACAGATACGCAGTATTTT	CATSRVTDTQYF
.	.	TRBV25-1	15	TRBJ2-3	TGTGCCAGCAGTCCCGCCCAGTGGAGGACAGATACGCAGTATTTT	CASSPAQWRTDTQYF
.	.	TRBV6-5	14	TRBJ2-3	TGTGCCAGCAGTGGGGCAGGGAGGACAGATACGCAGTATTTT	CASSGAGRTDTQYF
few	.	TRBV10-3	12	TRBJ2-1	TGTGCCATCGGGAACTCCTACAATGAGCAGTTCTTC	CAIGNSYNEQFF
.	TRBD1	TRBV14	15	TRBJ2-5	TGTGCCAGCAGCGATTGGACAGGGGGCGTGGAGACCCAGTACTTC	CASSDWTGGVETQYF
.	.	TRBV30	16	TRBJ1-1	TGTGCCTGGAGTCCCCAGGGGTGGGGTATCGACACTGAAGCTTTCTTT	CAWSPQGWGIDTEAFF
.	.	TRBV10-3	13	TRBJ1-1	TGTGCCACCAACGTAGGAAGGGACACTGAAGCTTTCTTT	CATNVGRDTEAFF
few	TRBD2	TRBV13	16	TRBJ2-1	TGTGCCAGCAGGCTAACTAGCGGGAGAGCCTACAATGAGCAGTTCTTC	CASRLTSGRAYNEQFF
.	.	TRBV10-3	13	TRBJ2-5	TGTGCCATCAGTGTAACCGGAAGCGGGACCCAGTACTTC	CAISVTGSGTQYF
.	TRBD1	TRBV9	16	TRBJ2-5	TGTGCCAGCAGCGTTCAGGGACAGGGTATCTCGGAGACCCAGTACTTC	CASSVQGQGISETQYF
few	.	TRBV4-3	15	TRBJ2-5	TGCGCCAGCAGCCAAGTAGTCGGCTTACAAGAGACCCAGTACTTC	CASSQVVGLQETQYF
.	.	TRBV2	12	TRBJ2-6	TGTGCCAGCAGTGCTGGGGCCAACGTCCTGACTTTC	CASSAGANVLTF
.	.	TRBV1	15	TRBJ2-5	TGCACCAGCATCACGACTAGCGTGTACCAAGAGACCCAGTACTTC	CTSITTSVYQETQYF
few	.	TRBV30	13	TRBJ2-7	TGTGCCTGGAGTGTTGACAGAACCTACGAGCAGTACTTC	CAWSVDRTYEQYF
.	.	TRBV2	14	TRBJ2-2	TGTGCCAGCAGTGATTTCGGTGGCACCGGGGAGCTGTTTTTT	CASSDFGGTGELFF
.	.	TRBV18	11	TRBJ2-1	TGTGCCAGCTCACCGGACTATAAGCAGTTCTTC	CASSPDYKQFF
.	.	TRBV6-6	13	TRBJ2-7	TGTGCCAGCAGTTACCAGACATCTAGGGAGCAGTACTTC	CASSYQTSREQYF
.	TRBD1	TRBV29-1	12	TRBJ1-2	TGCAGCATAAACAGGGGCGGCTATGGCTACACCTTC	CSINRGGYGYTF
.	TRBD1	TRBV25-1	13	TRBJ2-7	TGTGCCAGCAGGCGGGACAGGGATCACGAGCAGTACTTC	CASRRDRDHEQYF
once	.	TRBV7-6	13	TRBJ2-3	TGTGCCAGCAGCATAGCTAGCACAGATACGCAGTATTTT	CASSIASTDTQYF
.	.	TRBV7-2	11	TRBJ2-3	TGTGCCAGCAGCTTATCAGATACGCAGTATTTT	CASSLSDTQYF
.	.	TRBV2	11	TRBJ2-7	TGTGCCAGCAGTGCAGGCTACGAGCAGTACTTC	CASSAGYEQYF
.	TRBD1	TRBV9	11	TRBJ1-1	TGTGCCAGCAGCGTAAAGGGGGCAGCTTTCTTT	CASSVKGAAFF
few	.	TRBV30	12	TRBJ1-2	TGTGCCTGGAGTATAGAGTCCTATGGCTACACCTTC	CAWSIESYGYTF
.	TRBD1	TRBV6-6	15	TRBJ1-3	TGTGCCAGCACCCAACAGGGGATCTCTGGAAACACCATATATTTT	CASTQQGISGNTIYF
.	.	TRBV7-2	11	TRBJ2-3	TGTGCCAGCAGCTTCCCGGATACGCAGTATTTT	CASSFPDTQYF
once	TRBD2	TRBV27	15	TRBJ2-3	TGTGCCAGCAGTCTGTGGCGGGGGATCGAAGATACGCAGTATTTT	CASSLWRGIEDTQYF
.	TRBD2	TRBV9	16	TRBJ2-1	TGTGCCAGCAGCGTAGCTGCTAGCGGGACGCCCCATGAGCAGTTCTTC	CASSVAASGTPHEQFF
.	.	TRBV29-1	13	TRBJ1-1	TGCAGCGTTGAAGATTTACAGCACCTTGAAGCTTTCTTT	CSVEDLQHLEAFF
once	.	TRBV6-5	14	TRBJ2-5	TGTGCCAGCAGTTACTTTCGGGGAAGAGAGACCCAGTACTTC	CASSYFRGRETQYF
once	.	TRBV5-6	14	TRBJ2-5	TGTGCCAGCAGCTTAGGCAGAATCGAAGAGACCCAGTACTTC	CASSLGRIEETQYF
.	TRBD2	TRBV4-3	18	TRBJ2-1	TGCGCCAGCAGCCAACTTCCACTAGCGGGCAGGACCTACAATGAGCAGTTCTTC	CASSQLPLAGRTYNEQFF
.	TRBD1	TRBV30	12	TRBJ1-1	TGTGCCTGGAGCCCAGGGGGGACTGAAGCTTTCTTT	CAWSPGGTEAFF